This TCR beta chain was obtained from a study of cytomegalovirus exposure and HLA in healthy donors. The PCR employed 60 Vbeta primers together with 13 Jbeta primers. Produced via immunoSEQ multiplex PCR; TCRdb's table is partial and in-frame only. The table lists 95,000 to 100,000 clones, 76% of them singletons. Study findings and constraints: Most observed TCR sequences were rare, whereas some public TCRs were detected in many donors. In a later analysis, TCR association rates varied by HLA locus: DRB1 most, HLA-C fewest.

Regarding this clone: The antigen is not known.

V gave up 3 bases and J gave up 0 bases, with 6 bases separating them. CDR1 and CDR2 (germline): SGDLS, YYNGEE. This CDR3 region has 13 residues. The J gene is TRBJ2-5, the V gene TRBV9; D is perhaps TRBD2 (6 bases). The receptor's source is a man between 35 and 55 years old in good health and CMV-seronegative. What was sequenced was PBMCs. The CDR3 DNA is TGTGCCAGCAGCGGACTAGACCAAGAGACCCAGTACTTC. This sequence encodes CASSGLDQETQYF.